This T cell receptor (beta chain) was sequenced for a study of T cells in Graves' hyperthyroidism and ophthalmopathy. What was amplified from RNA transcripts were TCR beta CDR3 regions. In the first-round RT-PCR of the TCR CDR3, the HTBI primer set was used. TCRdb re-called the multiplex PCR reads with MiXCR, one entry per CDR3 protein. Of under 700,000 distinct CDR3 sequences in the sample, 16% were seen once. Comment on this clonotype: What it binds is not known.

V shed 4 bases, J shed 2 bases, and the junction held 9 bases outside the gene matches. Per germline, CDR1 DFQATT and CDR2 SNEGSKA (reference sequence). The CDR3 covers 16 residues. Study-level results: The authors' 13 V-J model separated ophthalmopathy from stable hyperthyroidism.

The chain is built from TRBV20-1 and TRBJ1-3; TRBD1 agrees at 9 bases. The origin of this receptor is a woman aged 18-30 years with Graves' hyperthyroidism. The specimen was blood. The CDR3 protein is CSAKNIRDRAGNTIYF. The CDR3 DNA follows: TGCAGTGCTAAAAATATCCGGGACAGGGCTGGAAACACCATATATTTT.